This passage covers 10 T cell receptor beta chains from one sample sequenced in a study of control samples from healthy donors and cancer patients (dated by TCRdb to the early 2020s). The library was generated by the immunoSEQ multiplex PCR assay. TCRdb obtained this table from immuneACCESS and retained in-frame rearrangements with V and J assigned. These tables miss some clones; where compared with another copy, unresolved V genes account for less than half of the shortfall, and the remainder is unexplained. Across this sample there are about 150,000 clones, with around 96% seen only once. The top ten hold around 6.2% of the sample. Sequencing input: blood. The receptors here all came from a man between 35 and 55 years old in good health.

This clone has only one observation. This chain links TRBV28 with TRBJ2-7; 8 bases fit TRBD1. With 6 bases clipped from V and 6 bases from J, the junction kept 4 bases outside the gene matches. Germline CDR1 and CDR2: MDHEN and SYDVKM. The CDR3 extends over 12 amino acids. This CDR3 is CASSRDRGEQYF. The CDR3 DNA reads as TGTGCCAGCAGCCGAGACAGGGGCGAGCAGTACTTC.

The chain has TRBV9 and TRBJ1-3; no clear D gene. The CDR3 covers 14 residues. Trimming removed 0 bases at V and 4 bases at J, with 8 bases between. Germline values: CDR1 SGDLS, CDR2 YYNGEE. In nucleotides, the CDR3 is TGTGCCAGCAGCGTAGGGACTGCCGGAAACACCATATATTTT. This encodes CASSVGTAGNTIYF.

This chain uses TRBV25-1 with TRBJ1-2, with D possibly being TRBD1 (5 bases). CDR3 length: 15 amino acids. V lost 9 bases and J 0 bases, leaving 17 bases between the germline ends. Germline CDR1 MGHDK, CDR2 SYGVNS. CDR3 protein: CARGQRGLANYGYTF. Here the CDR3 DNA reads TGTGCCAGAGGGCAGCGGGGACTAGCTAACTATGGCTACACCTTC.

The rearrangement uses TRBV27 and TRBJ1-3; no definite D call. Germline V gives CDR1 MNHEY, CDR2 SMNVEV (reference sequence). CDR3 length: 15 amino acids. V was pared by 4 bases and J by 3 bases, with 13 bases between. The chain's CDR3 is CASSSSQGSGNTIYF. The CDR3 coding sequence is TGTGCCAGCAGTTCTTCCCAAGGAAGTGGAAACACCATATATTTT.

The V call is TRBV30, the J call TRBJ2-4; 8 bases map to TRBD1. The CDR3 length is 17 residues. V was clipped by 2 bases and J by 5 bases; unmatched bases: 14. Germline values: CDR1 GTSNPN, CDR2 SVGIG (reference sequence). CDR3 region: CAWSIPGQGGFQNIQYF. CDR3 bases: TGTGCCTGGAGTATCCCCGGACAGGGCGGATTCCAAAACATTCAGTACTTC.

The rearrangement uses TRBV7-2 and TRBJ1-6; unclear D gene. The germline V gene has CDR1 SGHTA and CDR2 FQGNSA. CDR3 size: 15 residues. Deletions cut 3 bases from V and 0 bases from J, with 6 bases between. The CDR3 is CASSFGSSYNSPLHF. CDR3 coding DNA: TGTGCCAGCAGCTTTGGTAGCTCCTATAATTCACCCCTCCACTTT.

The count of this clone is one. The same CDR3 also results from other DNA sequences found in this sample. In DNA, the CDR3 is TGTGCCAGCAGTTACCCTGGACAGGGGATCTTATTCTATGGCTACACCTTC. It codes for CASSYPGQGILFYGYTF. The chain joins TRBV2 to TRBJ1-2, with 9 positions matching TRBD1. Germline CDR1 and CDR2: SNHLY and FYNNEI. The V gene end was trimmed by 5 bases and the J gene end by 4 bases; junction bases not matched to a gene: 14. CDR3 size: 17 residues. Using reference TRBV2 and TRBJ1-2 for the parts outside the CDR3, the full variable domain is EPEVTQTPSHQVTQMGQEVILRCVPISNHLYFYWYRQILGQKVEFLVSFYNNEISEKSEIFDDQFSVERPDGSNFTLKIRSTKLEDSAMYFCASSYPGQGILFYGYTFGSGTRLTVV.

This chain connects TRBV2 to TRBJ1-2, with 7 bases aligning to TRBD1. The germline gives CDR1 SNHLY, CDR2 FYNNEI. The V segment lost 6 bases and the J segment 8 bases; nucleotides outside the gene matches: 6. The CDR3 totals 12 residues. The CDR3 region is CASSADRAGYTF. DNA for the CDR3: TGTGCCAGCAGCGCCGACAGGGCAGGCTACACCTTC.

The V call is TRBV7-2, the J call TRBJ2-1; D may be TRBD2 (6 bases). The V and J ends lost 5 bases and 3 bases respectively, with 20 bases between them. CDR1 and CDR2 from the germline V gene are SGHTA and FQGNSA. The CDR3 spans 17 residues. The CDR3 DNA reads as TGTGCCAGCAGCCTCGGGGAGGCAGGGTTCTACTACAATGAGCAGTTCTTC. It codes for CASSLGEAGFYYNEQFF. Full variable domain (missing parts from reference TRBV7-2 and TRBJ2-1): GAGVSQSPSNKVTEKGKDVELRCDPISGHTALYWYRQSLGQGLEFLIYFQGNSAPDKSGLPSDRFSAERTGGSVSTLTIQRTQQEDSAVYLCASSLGEAGFYYNEQFFGPGTRLTVL.

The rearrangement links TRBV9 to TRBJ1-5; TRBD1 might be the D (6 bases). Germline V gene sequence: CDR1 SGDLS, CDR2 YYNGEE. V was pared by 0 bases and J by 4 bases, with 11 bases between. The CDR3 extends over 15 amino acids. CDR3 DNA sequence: TGTGCCAGCAGCGTAGGCGGGCAGGGGAATCAGCCCCAGCATTTT. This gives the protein CASSVGGQGNQPQHF.